This is a list of T cell receptor beta chains from one sample in a study of molecular identifiers for immune sequencing clone quantification. TCRdb passed the PCR reads through MiXCR, listing each CDR3 protein once. This table holds about 500,000 distinct CDR3 sequences, 20% to 25% found once. The material sequenced was naive CD8+ T cells from blood, with Jurkat cell RNA spiked in. The source is a human donor in good health. Some libraries in this study had Jurkat cell RNA spiked in. Both conserved end residues are part of each CDR3. D genes are given only for firm matches.

v_call	d_call	j_call	cdr3_aa
TRBV4-1	.	TRBJ2-5	CASSQEEGPETQYF
TRBV7-9	.	TRBJ2-3	CASRADTDTQYF
TRBV10-3	.	TRBJ2-3	CAISDFGQGDTQYF
TRBV5-1	TRBD1	TRBJ1-2	CASSLSAGVTGARGYTF
TRBV30	TRBD2	TRBJ2-1	CAWGGLAGAGLIGEQFF
TRBV2	.	TRBJ1-2	CASWDANYGYTF
TRBV7-9	TRBD1	TRBJ1-1	CASSLPQGMNTEAFF
TRBV4-1	TRBD2	TRBJ2-5	CASSQGYVLAGQETQYF
TRBV4-1	.	TRBJ1-4	CASSQVVSTGPTNEKLFF
TRBV4-1	.	TRBJ2-3	CASSQARDTQYF
TRBV6-5	.	TRBJ1-1	CASSKLGGTEAFF
TRBV10-3	TRBD1	TRBJ2-1	CAISEGGPGNEQFF
TRBV7-2	TRBD1	TRBJ2-7	CASSPGQGALYEQYF
TRBV30	TRBD1	TRBJ1-2	CAWSTEGAYGYTF
TRBV10-1	.	TRBJ2-3	CASSESPPDTQYF
TRBV19	.	TRBJ1-2	CASTPAASSNYGYTF
TRBV13	.	TRBJ1-1	CASSLGRSAFF
TRBV20-1	TRBD2	TRBJ2-2	CSARVFGSSGGNTGELFF
TRBV6-5	.	TRBJ2-3	CASSYSSSVADTQYF
TRBV19	.	TRBJ2-1	CASSIDPESSYNEQFF
TRBV7-6	TRBD1	TRBJ2-2	CASSYDRDRGETGELFF
TRBV28	.	TRBJ1-1	CASSPTFGEMNTEAFF
TRBV2	.	TRBJ2-2	CASREGQLTGELFF
TRBV10-3	TRBD1	TRBJ2-5	CAISKGGLETQYF
TRBV14	.	TRBJ2-3	CASSQDISLAHLTDTQYF
TRBV20-1	.	TRBJ1-4	CSAKARAPQVDF
TRBV18	.	TRBJ2-2	CASSLGQKNTGELFF
TRBV30	TRBD1	TRBJ2-7	CAWSVGTGGYEQYF
TRBV24-1	TRBD2	TRBJ2-1	CATSDLQAGADEQFF
TRBV7-9	.	TRBJ1-1	CASSLAFGGRTEAFF
TRBV27	.	TRBJ1-5	CASKLVGANQPQHF
TRBV5-6	TRBD1	TRBJ2-1	CASSRWTGFYEQFF
TRBV20-1	TRBD2	TRBJ2-7	CSANLGLALEQYF
TRBV12-3/TRBV12-4	.	TRBJ2-4	CASRDRDLGAKNIQYF
TRBV4-1	.	TRBJ1-1	CASSRIKGTKEEAFF
TRBV12-3/TRBV12-4	.	TRBJ2-2	CASSLEDPKGGELFF
TRBV4-1	.	TRBJ2-7	CASSHRQVGGEQYF
TRBV6-1	.	TRBJ2-2	CASSEDTTGELFF
TRBV11-3	TRBD1	TRBJ2-7	CASRWTGVSYEQYF
TRBV19	.	TRBJ1-5	CASSIDGYRPQHF
TRBV19	.	TRBJ1-1	CASSISSRGTEAFF
TRBV4-1	.	TRBJ2-7	CASSPPTSSYGQYF
TRBV7-2	.	TRBJ2-7	CASSVSSYEQYF
TRBV7-9	.	TRBJ2-7	CAISGASYEQYF
TRBV27	TRBD1	TRBJ2-2	CASSPTGTGSAGELFF
TRBV5-6	.	TRBJ2-5	CASSLVAAGGETQYF
TRBV6-5	.	TRBJ1-1	CASSYSIGGEAFF
TRBV2	.	TRBJ2-1	CASRGLGRNEQFF
TRBV3-1	TRBD2	TRBJ2-5	CASSQAGWTSGKTQYF
TRBV3-1	.	TRBJ2-1	CASSQGPRQRDEQFF